What follows describes a single T cell receptor (beta chain). No antigen is known for it. Researchers ran the PCR with 60 Vbeta and 13 Jbeta primers. TCRdb's copy holds only in-frame clones and misses some; the assay was immunoSEQ multiplex PCR. The sample shows 160,000 or so clones, more than 80% of them seen only once. There are 16 residues in the CDR3. Germline loops: CDR1 SGDLS, CDR2 YYNGEE. With V trimmed by 0 bases and J by 16 bases, 15 bases remained unmatched. This sample stems from a study of cytomegalovirus exposure and HLA in healthy donors. Findings and limits, study-wide: In a later analysis, donors in an Asian-associated ancestry cluster reportedly had fewer N-insertions in productive TCRs than the cohort mean.

The receptor comes from a woman aged 45-65 years in good health and CMV-seronegative. The material sequenced was PBMCs. This rearrangement joins TRBV9 to TRBJ2-1; 11 nucleotides line up with TRBD2. The CDR3 DNA sequence: TGTGCCAGCAGCGTAGGTGTATATGGACTAGCGGGTCCACCTTTCTTC. Encoded protein: CASSVGVYGLAGPPFF.